Given below is one T cell receptor beta chain in context. Its cognate antigen is unknown. Both 60 Vbeta primers and 13 Jbeta primers went into the PCR. Using immunoSEQ multiplex PCR, the repertoire was profiled, and TCRdb retains in-frame clones only, with some absent. The sample yields approximately 150,000 clones, around 60% seen once. Germline V gene lookup returns CDR1 SGHVS and CDR2 FNYEAQ. The CDR3 length is 13 residues. The data were obtained in a study of cytomegalovirus exposure and HLA in healthy donors. The overall study: Among 350 to 500 genotyped donors, approximately 80% fell in the Caucasian-associated ancestry cluster.

General observations from the study: The study assumed roughly uniform donor sequencing depth for presence/absence analyses. An Asian-associated ancestry cluster reportedly showed fewer N-insertions than the approximately 690-donor mean in a later analysis. A later look showed TCR association rates differing by HLA locus, highest for DRB1 and lowest for HLA-C.

The TCR was taken from a woman aged 55-70 years in good health and CMV-seropositive. The J gene is TRBJ2-5, the V gene TRBV7-6; 7 nucleotides line up with TRBD1. The tail of the sequence fits TRBJ2-7 better, so the J call may be wrong. The sequenced sample was PBMCs. The CDR3 DNA reads as TGTGCCAGCAGCTCGATGACAGGGCTCGAGCAGTACTTC. Residues: CASSSMTGLEQYF.